The 10 T cell receptor beta chains below were found in one sample sequenced in a study of blood T cell repertoires in COVID-19. Sequencing used immunoSEQ multiplex PCR; TCRdb keeps in-frame clones, though not all of them. The repertoire holds 91,000 or so clones, about 86% seen once, with around 13% in the top ten. The sequenced material came from peripheral blood. The source of these receptors is a woman aged 55-69 years in a cohort sampled during active or convalescent COVID-19.

This clone was counted a single time. The chain couples TRBV19 to TRBJ1-4, with 10 positions matching TRBD1. Germline lookup yields CDR1 LNHDA and CDR2 SQIVND (reference sequence). The trim removed 10 bases at V and 7 bases at J, leaving 9 bases unmatched. CDR3 size: 14 residues. The CDR3 bases are TGTGCCACACAAGACAGGGGGCGGCGTGAAAAACTGTTTTTT. This codes for CATQDRGRREKLFF.

The rearrangement links TRBV9 to TRBJ2-7; TRBD2 matches at 9 bases. Germline loops: CDR1 SGDLS, CDR2 YYNGEE. V was clipped by 0 bases and J by 4 bases; unmatched bases: 8. The CDR3 is 16 amino acids. CDR3 bases: TGTGCCAGCAGCGTAGAGGGACTAGCTCCAAGATACGAGCAGTACTTC. Its translation: CASSVEGLAPRYEQYF.

The count of this clone is one. The chain is built from TRBV10-3 and TRBJ2-7, with 7 positions matching TRBD2. Trimming at V came to 3 bases and at J to 3 bases, leaving 5 bases not matched to a gene. The CDR3 totals 14 residues. Germline V CDR1 and CDR2: ENHRY, SYGVKD. CDR3 bases: TGTGCCATCAGTGACGGACTAGGGGACTACGAGCAGTACTTC. Protein sequence: CAISDGLGDYEQYF.

This clone was recorded once. This chain uses TRBV6-5 with TRBJ1-2, with TRBD1 matching 7 bases. Germline values: CDR1 MNHEY, CDR2 SVGAGI. The J segment lost 4 bases and the V segment lost 6 bases, leaving 8 bases of the junction unmatched. There are 14 residues in the CDR3. CDR3 nucleotide sequence: TGTGCCAGCAGGGAGAGGGGGCAGAGCTATGGCTACACCTTC. Translated, it gives CASRERGQSYGYTF.

The chain couples TRBV6-5 to TRBJ2-7; D is unresolved. V was trimmed by 5 bases and J by 6 bases, leaving 14 bases between them. The CDR3 has 13 residues. In germline, CDR1 is MNHEY, CDR2 SVGAGI. The CDR3 sequence is CASSTLWSIEQYF. The DNA for the CDR3 is TGTGCCAGCAGTACGCTGTGGAGCATCGAGCAGTACTTC.

The chain combines TRBV18 with TRBJ1-6; TRBD1 might be the D (5 bases). Germline CDR1 KGHSH, CDR2 LQKENI. The CDR3 has 15 amino acids. Between the trimmed V and J ends, which lost 3 bases and 3 bases, there was a span of 9 bases. This CDR3 is CASSPGLDYNSPLHF. In DNA form, the CDR3 reads TGTGCCAGCTCACCGGGACTCGACTATAATTCACCCCTCCACTTT.

V is TRBV19 and J is TRBJ2-7, with D maybe TRBD2 (6 bases). Trimming stripped 5 bases from V and 2 bases from J, with 10 bases between. Germline loops: CDR1 LNHDA, CDR2 SQIVND (reference sequence). The CDR3 is 13 residues long. The CDR3 bases are TGTGCCAGTAGTTGGGGGGTCACCTACGAGCAGTACTTC. Protein: CASSWGVTYEQYF.

This sequence joins TRBV18 and TRBJ2-3; D is perhaps TRBD2 (6 bases). V lost 8 bases, J lost 0 bases, and 12 bases lay in between. The germline CDR1 and CDR2 sequences are KGHSH and LQKENI. The CDR3 spans 14 residues. CDR3 sequence reads: CASTLATSTDTQYF. For the CDR3, the DNA is TGTGCCAGCACCCTAGCGACTAGCACAGATACGCAGTATTTT.

The rearrangement uses TRBV19 and TRBJ1-6, with no clear D. Germline V lookup: CDR1 LNHDA, CDR2 SQIVND (reference sequence). V was cut by 3 bases and J by 0 bases, with 9 bases left in between. This CDR3 has 16 amino acids. CDR3 sequence reads: CASSMMESSYNSPLHF. Written as DNA, the CDR3 is TGTGCCAGTAGTATGATGGAGAGCTCCTATAATTCACCCCTCCACTTT.

The chain recombines TRBV15 with TRBJ2-7; TRBD2 is a possible D gene (5 bases). CDR3 length: 15 residues. V lost 1 base and J lost 3, with 13 bases in between. The germline V gene has CDR1 LNHNV and CDR2 YYDKDF (reference sequence). In nucleotides, the CDR3 is TGTGCCACCAGCAGAGCCCTCCGGGGTGACTACGAGCAGTACTTC. Translated, it gives CATSRALRGDYEQYF.